This T cell receptor beta chain is from a study of shared clonotypes between healthy human individuals. Regarding the study as a whole: Among four donors, approximately 5% of naive CD4 clonotypes were found in common. Rarefaction showed that sequencing of sorted subsets was incomplete (despite large depth).

As defined, naive CD8 cells were CD45RO-negative and positively selected for CCR7, with terminally differentiated effector memory CD45RA+ cells excluded. HIV-negative, healthy adults without recent acute infections or vaccinations were the donors. Profiling relied on immunoSEQ multiplex PCR, and the TCRdb table lists in-frame clones only, not all of them. The sample contains around 600,000 clones, roughly 95% of which appear only once. Of note for this clone: Antigen unknown.

CDR1 is SEHNR and CDR2 is FQNEAQ in the germline V gene (reference sequence). V shed 4 bases and J shed 10 bases, with 10 bases lying between them. The CDR3 is made up of 11 amino acids. The chain couples TRBV7-9 to TRBJ1-2; D call uncertain. This TCR was recovered from a woman aged 25 to 39 in good health. The specimen sequenced was naive CD8+ T cells sorted from blood. CDR3 sequence: CASSSTPIYTF. The CDR3, as DNA: TGTGCCAGCAGCTCGACGCCTATCTACACCTTC.